Detailed here is one T cell receptor beta chain. Its antigen remains unidentified. This sample stems from a study of T cells after yellow fever vaccination. Across the study: SMART-Seq v4 Ultra Low Input handled preparation of low-cell-number fractions. General study results and limits: Abundant clonotypes from the bulk population could get into FACS-sorted repertoires as contaminants. Among primary-vaccination clones, most reappeared after the booster, at 96% for CD4 and roughly 88% for CD8.

Synthesis of TCR cDNA relied on 5'RACE template switching, which attached a universal primer site and UMIs. TCRdb itself ran the 5' RACE reads through MiXCR, one entry per CDR3 protein. The top ten clones hold less than 0.55% of a sample with 300,000 or so distinct CDR3 sequences, 10% to 15% of them seen once. Germline-derived CDR1 and CDR2 are MGHDK and SYGVNS. Trimming cost V 6 bases and J 4 bases; bases outside gene matches: 5. CDR3 size: 13 residues. This chain joins TRBV25-1 and TRBJ1-1, with 7 bases matching TRBD1. The sample consisted of CD4+ T cells sorted from PBMCs, taken 45 days after the yellow fever booster vaccination. The sequence was collected from a man aged 25-45 years who received the YFV17D yellow fever vaccine. Here the CDR3 reads CASRDRVRTEAFF. CDR3 in DNA: TGTGCCAGCAGAGACAGGGTGCGCACTGAAGCTTTCTTT.